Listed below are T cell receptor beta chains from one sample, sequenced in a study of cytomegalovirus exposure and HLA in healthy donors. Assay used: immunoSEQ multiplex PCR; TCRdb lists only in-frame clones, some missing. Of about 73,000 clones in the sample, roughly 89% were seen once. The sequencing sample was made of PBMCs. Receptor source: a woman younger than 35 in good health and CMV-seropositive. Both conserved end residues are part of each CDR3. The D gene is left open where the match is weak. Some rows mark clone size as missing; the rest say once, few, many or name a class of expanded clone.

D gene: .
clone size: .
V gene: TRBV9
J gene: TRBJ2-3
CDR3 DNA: TGTGCCAGCAGCGTCGCGGGGAACACAGATACGCAGTATTTT
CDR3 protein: CASSVAGNTDTQYF

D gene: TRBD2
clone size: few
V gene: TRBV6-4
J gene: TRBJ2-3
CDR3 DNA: TGTGCCAGCAGTGACTCTACTAGCGGGGGGGCAGATACGCAGTATTTT
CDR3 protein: CASSDSTSGGADTQYF

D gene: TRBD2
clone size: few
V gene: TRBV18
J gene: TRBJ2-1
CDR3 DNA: TGTGCCAGCTCACCAGCTAGCGGGAGAGGTATTAACAATGAGCAGTTCTTC
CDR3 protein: CASSPASGRGINNEQFF

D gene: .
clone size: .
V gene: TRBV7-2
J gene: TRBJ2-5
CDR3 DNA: TGTGCCAGCAGCTCTTTTCGTAGGGGGGAGACCCAGTACTTC
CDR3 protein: CASSSFRRGETQYF

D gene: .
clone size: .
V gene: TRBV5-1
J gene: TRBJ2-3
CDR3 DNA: TGCGCCAGCAGCTTGGGTACCTTGCAGGGGAGAGCAGATACGCAGTATTTT
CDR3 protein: CASSLGTLQGRADTQYF

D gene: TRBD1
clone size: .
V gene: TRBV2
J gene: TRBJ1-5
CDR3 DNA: TGTGCCAGCATCAGGGACAGGGGGTCCAATCAGCCCCAGCATTTT
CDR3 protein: CASIRDRGSNQPQHF

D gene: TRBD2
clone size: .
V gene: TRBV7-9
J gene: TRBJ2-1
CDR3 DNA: TGTGCCAGCAGCTTAGGGACTAGTCTATACAATGAGCAGTTCTTC
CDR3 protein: CASSLGTSLYNEQFF

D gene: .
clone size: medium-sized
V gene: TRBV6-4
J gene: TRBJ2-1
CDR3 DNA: TGTGCCAGCAGTGACCGGGACAACAATGAGCAGTTCTTC
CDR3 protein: CASSDRDNNEQFF

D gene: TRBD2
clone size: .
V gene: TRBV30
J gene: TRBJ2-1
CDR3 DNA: TGTGCCTGGAGTGTTCTAGCGGGAATCAACAATGAGCAGTTCTTC
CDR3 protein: CAWSVLAGINNEQFF

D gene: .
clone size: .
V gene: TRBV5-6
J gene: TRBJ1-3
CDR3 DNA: TGTGCCAGCAGTCCACAGGGCAGACGCTCTGGAAACACCATATATTTT
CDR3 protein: CASSPQGRRSGNTIYF

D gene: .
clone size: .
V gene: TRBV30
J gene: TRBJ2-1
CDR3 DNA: TGTGCCTGGACAGGGGACTCCTACAATGAGCAGTTCTTC
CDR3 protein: CAWTGDSYNEQFF

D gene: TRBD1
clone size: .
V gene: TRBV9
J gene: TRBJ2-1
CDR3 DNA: TGTGCCAGCAGCGCCCACGGGACAGGGAGGGATGAGCAGTTCTTC
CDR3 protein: CASSAHGTGRDEQFF

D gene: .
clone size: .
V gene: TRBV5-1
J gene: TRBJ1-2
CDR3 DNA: TGCGCCAGCAGCTTGGTGTCTTCTACCTATGGCTACACCTTC
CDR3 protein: CASSLVSSTYGYTF

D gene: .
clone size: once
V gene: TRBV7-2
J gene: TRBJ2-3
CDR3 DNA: TGTGCCAGCAGCTTAACCTATACCCCCACAGATACGCAGTATTTT
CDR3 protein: CASSLTYTPTDTQYF

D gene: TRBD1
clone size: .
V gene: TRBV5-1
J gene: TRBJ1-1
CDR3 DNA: TGCGCCAGCAGCCCAGGACAGGGAAACACTGAAGCTTTCTTT
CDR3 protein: CASSPGQGNTEAFF

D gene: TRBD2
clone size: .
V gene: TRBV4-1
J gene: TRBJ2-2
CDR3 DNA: TGCGCCAGCAGCCAGCAGGTAGCGGGGGGGCCAGACACCGGGGAGCTGTTTTTT
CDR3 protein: CASSQQVAGGPDTGELFF

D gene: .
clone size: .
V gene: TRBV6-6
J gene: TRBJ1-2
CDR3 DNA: TGTGCCAGCAGTGCCGCAGGGTCAATCTATGGCTACACCTTC
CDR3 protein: CASSAAGSIYGYTF

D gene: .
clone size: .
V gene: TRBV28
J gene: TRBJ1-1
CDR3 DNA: TGTGCCAGCAGTTTAATCATCGGGGGAAAAGCTTTCTTT
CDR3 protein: CASSLIIGGKAFF

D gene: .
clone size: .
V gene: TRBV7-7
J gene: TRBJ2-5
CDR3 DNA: TGTGCTAGCAGCTTAAGGGGCCCCTCGGAGACCCAGTACTTC
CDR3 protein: CASSLRGPSETQYF

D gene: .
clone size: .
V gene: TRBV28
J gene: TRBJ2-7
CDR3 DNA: TGTGCCAGCATCTCGGGGGGACACTCAGAATCCTTAGAGCAGTACTTC
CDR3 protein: CASISGGHSESLEQYF

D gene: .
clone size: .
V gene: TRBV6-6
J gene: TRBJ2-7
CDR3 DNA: TGTGCCAGCAGCGAAGGAGGGGGCTACGCCTACGAGCAGTACTTC
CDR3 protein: CASSEGGGYAYEQYF

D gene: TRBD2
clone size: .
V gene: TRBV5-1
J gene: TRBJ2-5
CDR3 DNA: TGCGCCAGCAGGAGGACCGGGACCGCCGGGACTAGTAGTGAGACCCAGTACTTC
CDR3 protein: CASRRTGTAGTSSETQYF

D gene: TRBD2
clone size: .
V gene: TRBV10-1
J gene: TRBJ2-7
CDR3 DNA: TGCGCCAGCAGTGAGGGACTAGCGGGCGACGAGCAGTACTTC
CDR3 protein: CASSEGLAGDEQYF

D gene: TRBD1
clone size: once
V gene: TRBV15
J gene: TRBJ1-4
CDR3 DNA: TGTGCCACCAGCAGGGGGACAGAAAATAATGAAAAACTGTTTTTT
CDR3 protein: CATSRGTENNEKLFF

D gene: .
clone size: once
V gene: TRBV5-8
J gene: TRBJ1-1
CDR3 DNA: TGTGCCAGCAGCCTGGACAGCCCGAACACTGAAGCTTTCTTT
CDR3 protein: CASSLDSPNTEAFF

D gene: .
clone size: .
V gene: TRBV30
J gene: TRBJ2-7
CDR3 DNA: TGTGCCTGGAGAGAGCTCGGGGGTCCGAGCTCCTACGAGCAGTACTTC
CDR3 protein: CAWRELGGPSSYEQYF